One sample yielded the 7 T cell receptor beta chains listed below, sequenced in a study of blood T cell repertoires in COVID-19. The method was immunoSEQ multiplex PCR; TCRdb's version includes in-frame clones alone and lacks a portion of them. The sample records about 260,000 clones, approximately 87% being singletons. Sequencing was carried out using peripheral blood. The receptors were sampled from a woman aged 40 to 50 who had recovered from COVID-19.

The chain recombines TRBV6-4 with TRBJ2-1; 9 bases match TRBD2. The CDR3 runs to 16 residues. Germline CDR1 is MRHNA and CDR2 is SNTAGT. J was trimmed by 7 bases and V by 0 bases; bases with no gene match: 7. CDR3 in DNA: TGTGCCAGCAGTGACTCGGCTAGCGGGGTGGTTAATGAGCAGTTCTTC. It is translated as CASSDSASGVVNEQFF.

This chain uses TRBV7-9 with TRBJ1-3; D is uncertain. Between the trimmed V and J ends, which lost 2 bases and 0 bases, there was a span of 8 bases. The CDR3 spans 15 residues. The V gene's germline CDR1 is SEHNR and CDR2 FQNEAQ (reference sequence). Here the CDR3 reads CASSLQAVSGNTIYF. CDR3 DNA sequence: TGTGCCAGCAGCTTACAGGCCGTCTCTGGAAACACCATATATTTT.

The V and J genes are TRBV2 and TRBJ1-2; D call uncertain. This CDR3 has 11 amino acids. In germline, CDR1 is SNHLY, CDR2 FYNNEI. Between the trimmed V and J ends, which lost 6 bases and 3 bases, there was a span of 5 bases. The CDR3 loop reads CASRIDYGYTF. The CDR3 nucleotides read TGTGCCAGCAGAATAGACTATGGCTACACCTTC. The variable domain in full, completed from reference TRBV2 and TRBJ1-2, reads EPEVTQTPSHQVTQMGQEVILRCVPISNHLYFYWYRQILGQKVEFLVSFYNNEISEKSEIFDDQFSVERPDGSNFTLKIRSTKLEDSAMYFCASRIDYGYTFGSGTRLTVV.

The genes are TRBV7-3 and TRBJ2-5, with TRBD1 identical over 11 bases. Germline V gives CDR1 SGHTA, CDR2 FQGTGA. Trimming took 1 base from V and 5 from J; bases not matched to a gene: 9. The CDR3 is 17 amino acids. The CDR3 nucleotides are TGTGCCAGCAGCTTAAGGGCCAGGACAGGGGGCTTGGAGACCCAGTACTTC. Translated, it gives CASSLRARTGGLETQYF. Full variable domain (rest looked up from reference TRBV7-3 and TRBJ2-5): GAGVSQTPSNKVTEKGKYVELRCDPISGHTALYWYRQSLGQGPEFLIYFQGTGAADDSGLPNDRFFAVRPEGSVSTLKIQRTERGDSAVYLCASSLRARTGGLETQYFGPGTRLLVL.

This clone was recorded a few times. Here the CDR3 DNA reads TGTGCCAGCAGCCGGGACAGGGTCACTGAAGCTTTCTTT. As protein: CASSRDRVTEAFF. The chain carries TRBV12-3 or TRBV12-4 and TRBJ1-1; TRBD1 aligns across 9 bases. The CDR3 covers 13 residues. V shed 6 bases and J 4 bases; nucleotides not matched to a gene: 3.

This clone was detected only a few times. The chain uses TRBV5-4 and TRBJ1-1; D remains ambiguous. V was cut by 0 bases and J by 0 bases, with 3 bases left in between. Germline-derived CDR1 and CDR2 are SGHNT and YYREEE (reference sequence). CDR3 length: 13 residues. The CDR3 DNA is TGTGCCAGCAGCTTGGACTTGAACACTGAAGCTTTCTTT. Translated: CASSLDLNTEAFF.

The chain uses TRBV7-3 and TRBJ1-2; 8 bases match TRBD1. The junction had 2 bases not matched to a gene; V was cut back by 2 bases and J by 3 bases. Germline CDR1 and CDR2: SGHTA and FQGTGA. The CDR3 consists of 14 residues. The CDR3 spells CASSLGQGDYGYTF. Written as DNA, the CDR3 is TGTGCCAGCAGCTTAGGACAGGGAGACTATGGCTACACCTTC.